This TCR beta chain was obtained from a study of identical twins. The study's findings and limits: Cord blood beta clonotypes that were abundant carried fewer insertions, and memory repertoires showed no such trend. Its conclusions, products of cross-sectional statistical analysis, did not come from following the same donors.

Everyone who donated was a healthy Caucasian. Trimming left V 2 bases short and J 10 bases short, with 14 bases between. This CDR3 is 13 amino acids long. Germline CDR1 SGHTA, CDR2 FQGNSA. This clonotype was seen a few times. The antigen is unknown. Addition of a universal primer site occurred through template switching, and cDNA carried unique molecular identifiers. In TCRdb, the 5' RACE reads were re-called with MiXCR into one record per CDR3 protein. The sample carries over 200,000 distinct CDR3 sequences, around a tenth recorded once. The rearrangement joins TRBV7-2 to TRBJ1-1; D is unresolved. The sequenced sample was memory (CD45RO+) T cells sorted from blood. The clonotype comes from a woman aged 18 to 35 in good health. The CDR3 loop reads CASSLSGWLGAFF. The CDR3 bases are TGTGCCAGCAGCTTATCTGGATGGTTGGGAGCTTTCTTT.